A single sample is the source of the 10 T cell receptor beta chains below, sequenced in a study of response to subunit inactivated influenza vaccine. MiXCR, run by TCRdb on the RT-PCR reads, gives a single entry per CDR3 protein. The sample has fewer than 250,000 distinct CDR3 sequences; approximately 15% are singletons. The input for sequencing was CD8+ T cells sorted from PBMCs, taken roughly 5 days after vaccination. The receptors stem from a man over 45 who received an inactivated influenza vaccine.

This clonotype was recorded a few times. The chain has TRBV25-1 and TRBJ2-5; D is unresolved. CDR3 size: 16 residues. The germline V gene encodes CDR1 MGHDK and CDR2 SYGVNS. Trimming shortened V by 4 bases and J by 1 base, and 16 bases separated the two germline ends. Here the CDR3 DNA reads TGTGCCAGCAGTGGCCCCTTTCGAGACTTCCAAGAGACCCAGTACTTC. Its protein is CASSGPFRDFQETQYF.

This clonotype was observed a handful of times. This chain uses TRBV15 with TRBJ2-7; weak D call: TRBD1 (6 bases). V was trimmed by 1 base and J by 3 bases, leaving 13 bases between them. Germline V gives CDR1 LNHNV, CDR2 YYDKDF (reference sequence). This CDR3 has 15 amino acids. CDR3 sequence (DNA): TGTGCCACCAGCAGAGCGCCCGGACAGCACTACGAGCAGTACTTC. Its translation is CATSRAPGQHYEQYF.

This chain connects TRBV27 to TRBJ2-1; TRBD2 matches at 13 bases. This CDR3 has 17 amino acids. CDR1 is MNHEY, CDR2 SMNVEV, per germline (reference sequence). V lost 3 bases to trimming and J lost 8 bases; unmatched junction nucleotides: 10. CDR3 in DNA: TGTGCCAGCAGTTTCTCCCGACTAGCGGGAGGTGTTGATGAGCAGTTCTTC. Encoded protein: CASSFSRLAGGVDEQFF.

This clonotype was seen a few times. The V gene is TRBV15, the J gene TRBJ1-5; TRBD1 is a possible D gene (6 bases). Germline V lookup: CDR1 LNHNV, CDR2 YYDKDF (reference sequence). V gave up 5 bases and J gave up 10 bases, with 21 bases separating them. This CDR3 is built from 15 residues. CDR3 sequence (DNA): TGTGCCACCAGCCGAGGGACCAGGGGAGGTAGTCCCCAGCATTTT. Residues: CATSRGTRGGSPQHF.

This chain links TRBV12-3 or TRBV12-4 with TRBJ2-7; D remains unclear. Trimming removed 3 bases from V and 5 bases from J, with 14 bases in between. The CDR3 has 14 residues. CDR3 region: CASSFGRIWDEQYF. The CDR3 DNA sequence: TGTGCCAGCAGTTTCGGCAGGATCTGGGACGAGCAGTACTTC.

This clonotype has just a few counts. The V and J genes are TRBV7-9 and TRBJ2-2; a weak D match, TRBD2 (6 bases). The CDR3 contains 15 residues. Germline lookup yields CDR1 SEHNR and CDR2 FQNEAQ (reference sequence). V lost 4 bases, J lost 6 bases, and 15 bases lay in between. CDR3 loop: CASSSWDLASGELFF. The CDR3 region has the DNA TGTGCCAGCAGCTCCTGGGACTTGGCGTCCGGGGAGCTGTTTTTT.

This clonotype has just a few counts. V is TRBV24-1 and J is TRBJ2-5; TRBD1 agrees at 7 bases. This CDR3 has 14 residues. Trimming cost V 4 bases and J 1 base; bases outside gene matches: 2. Per germline, CDR1 KGHDR and CDR2 SFDVKD. This chain's CDR3 is CATSDWDSQETQYF. CDR3 coding DNA: TGTGCCACCAGTGACTGGGACAGCCAAGAGACCCAGTACTTC.

The J gene is TRBJ2-2, the V gene TRBV5-1; 8 bases align to TRBD1. J gave up 7 bases and V 0 bases, and 11 bases lay outside the gene matches. Germline V CDR1 and CDR2: SGHRS, YFSETQ. This CDR3 comprises 17 residues. The CDR3 region is CASSLATGRGHDGELFF. CDR3 in DNA: TGCGCCAGCAGCTTGGCCACGGGCAGGGGGCATGACGGGGAGCTGTTTTTT. Looking up the rest from reference TRBV5-1 and TRBJ2-2 gives the full variable domain: KAGVTQTPRYLIKTRGQQVTLSCSPISGHRSVSWYQQTPGQGLQFLFEYFSETQRNKGNFPGRFSGRQFSNSRSEMNVSTLELGDSALYLCASSLATGRGHDGELFFGEGSRLTVL.

This clonotype was observed at least ten times. The chain is built from TRBV5-6 and TRBJ1-6; no clear D gene. Trimming shortened V by 0 bases and J by 8 bases, and 12 bases separated the two germline ends. Looked up from germline, CDR1 is SGHDT and CDR2 is YYEEEE. CDR3 length equals 15 residues. In DNA, the CDR3 is TGTGCCAGCAGCTTGGCCAGGCAGGCCGATTCACCCCTCCACTTT. Protein: CASSLARQADSPLHF.

This clonotype was seen a few times. This chain joins TRBV28 and TRBJ2-3; D possibly corresponds to TRBD2 (6 bases). The CDR3 contains 16 residues. Between the trimmed V and J ends, which lost 2 bases and 5 bases, there was a span of 17 bases. The germline gives CDR1 MDHEN, CDR2 SYDVKM. CDR3 loop: CASSLSLSGRGDTQYF. DNA of the CDR3: TGTGCCAGCAGTTTAAGTCTAAGCGGGCGAGGAGATACGCAGTATTTT.